This T cell receptor (beta chain) was identified in a study of identical twins. Among all donors, each was a healthy Caucasian. This clonotype was counted many times. The trim removed 8 bases at V and 6 bases at J, leaving 6 bases unmatched. The CDR3 loop spans 13 amino acids. Germline loops: CDR1 SNHLY, CDR2 FYNNEI. TCRdb re-derived calls from the 5' RACE reads in MiXCR, one entry per CDR3 protein. The data hold 690,000 or so distinct CDR3 sequences, with 8.6% observed a single time. The sample was also reused in another study, on yellow fever vaccine responses in identical twins.

The sequenced sample consisted of PBMCs. This sequence joins TRBV2 and TRBJ2-1; 8 bases agree with TRBD1. The clonotype was recovered from a woman aged 18-29 years in good health. CDR3 in DNA: TGTGCCAGCCAGACAGGGGCACCCAATGAGCAGTTCTTC. Residues: CASQTGAPNEQFF. Full variable domain (remainder filled in from reference TRBV2 and TRBJ2-1): EPEVTQTPSHQVTQMGQEVILRCVPISNHLYFYWYRQILGQKVEFLVSFYNNEISEKSEIFDDQFSVERPDGSNFTLKIRSTKLEDSAMYFCASQTGAPNEQFFGPGTRLTVL.